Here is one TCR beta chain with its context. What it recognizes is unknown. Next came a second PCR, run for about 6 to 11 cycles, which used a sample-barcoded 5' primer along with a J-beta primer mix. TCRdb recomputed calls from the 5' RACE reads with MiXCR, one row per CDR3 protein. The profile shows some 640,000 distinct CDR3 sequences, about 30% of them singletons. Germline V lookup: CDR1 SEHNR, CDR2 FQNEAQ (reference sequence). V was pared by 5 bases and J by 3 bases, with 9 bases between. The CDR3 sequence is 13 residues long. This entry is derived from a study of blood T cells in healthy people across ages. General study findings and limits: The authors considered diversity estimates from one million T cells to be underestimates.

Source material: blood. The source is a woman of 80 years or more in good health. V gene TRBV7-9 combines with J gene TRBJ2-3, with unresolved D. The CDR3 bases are TGTGCCAGCAGCCCCTTACCAACAGATACGCAGTATTTT. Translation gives CASSPLPTDTQYF.